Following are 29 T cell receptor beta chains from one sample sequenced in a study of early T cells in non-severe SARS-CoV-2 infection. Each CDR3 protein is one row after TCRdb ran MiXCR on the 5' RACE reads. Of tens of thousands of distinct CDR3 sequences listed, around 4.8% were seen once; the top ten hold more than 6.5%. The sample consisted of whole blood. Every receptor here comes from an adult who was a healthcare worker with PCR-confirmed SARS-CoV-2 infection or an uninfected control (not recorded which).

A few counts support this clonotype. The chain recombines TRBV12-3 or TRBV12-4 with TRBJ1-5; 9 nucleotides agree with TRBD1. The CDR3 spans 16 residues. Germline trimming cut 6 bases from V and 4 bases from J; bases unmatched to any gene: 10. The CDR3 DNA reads TGTGCCAGCAGCCCCGAGGGACAGGGACTGAATCAGCCCCAGCATTTT. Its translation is CASSPEGQGLNQPQHF.

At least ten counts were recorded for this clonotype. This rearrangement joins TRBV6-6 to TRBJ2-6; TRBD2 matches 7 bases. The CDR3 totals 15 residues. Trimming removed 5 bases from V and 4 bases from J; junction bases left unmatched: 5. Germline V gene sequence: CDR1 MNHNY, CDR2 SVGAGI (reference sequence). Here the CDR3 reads CASSTRGEGANVLTF. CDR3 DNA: TGTGCCAGCAGTACCCGGGGGGAGGGGGCCAACGTCCTGACTTTC.

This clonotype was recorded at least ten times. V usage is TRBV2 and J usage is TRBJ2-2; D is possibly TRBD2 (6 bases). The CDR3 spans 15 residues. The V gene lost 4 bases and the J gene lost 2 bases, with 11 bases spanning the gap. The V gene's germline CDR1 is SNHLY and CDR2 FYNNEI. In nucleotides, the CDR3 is TGTGCCAGCAGTGCCCAGGGACTCAACACCGGGGAGCTGTTTTTT. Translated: CASSAQGLNTGELFF.

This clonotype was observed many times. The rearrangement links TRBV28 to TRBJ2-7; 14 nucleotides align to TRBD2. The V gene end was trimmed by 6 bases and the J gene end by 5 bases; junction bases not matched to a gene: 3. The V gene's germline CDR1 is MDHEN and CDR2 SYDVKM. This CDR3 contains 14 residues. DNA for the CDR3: TGTGCCAGCAGACTGGGACTAGCGGGAGACGAGCAGTACTTC. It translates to CASRLGLAGDEQYF.

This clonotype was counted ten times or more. The CDR3 spells CATFSDSGANVLTF. DNA of the CDR3: TGTGCCACCTTTTCAGACTCTGGGGCCAACGTCCTGACTTTC. The V call is TRBV2, the J call TRBJ2-6; D not certain. Germline assignment: CDR1 SNHLY and CDR2 FYNNEI. Trimming took off 10 bases at V and 0 bases at J, with 10 bases between the two ends. The CDR3 runs 14 residues. The full variable domain, its missing parts supplied by reference TRBV2 and TRBJ2-6, is EPEVTQTPSHQVTQMGQEVILRCVPISNHLYFYWYRQILGQKVEFLVSFYNNEISEKSEIFDDQFSVERPDGSNFTLKIRSTKLEDSAMYFCATFSDSGANVLTFGAGSRLTVL.

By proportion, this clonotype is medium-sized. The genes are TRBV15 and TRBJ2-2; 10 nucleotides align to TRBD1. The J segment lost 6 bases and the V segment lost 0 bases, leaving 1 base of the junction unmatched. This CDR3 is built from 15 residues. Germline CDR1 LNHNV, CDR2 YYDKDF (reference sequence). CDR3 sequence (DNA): TGTGCCACCAGCAGAGAGGGGACAGGGGCCGGGGAGCTGTTTTTT. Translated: CATSREGTGAGELFF.

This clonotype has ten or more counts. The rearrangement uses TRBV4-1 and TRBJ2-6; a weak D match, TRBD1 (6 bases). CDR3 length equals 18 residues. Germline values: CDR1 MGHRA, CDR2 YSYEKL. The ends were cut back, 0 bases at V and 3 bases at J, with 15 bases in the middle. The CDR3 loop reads CASSQEGARRHGANVLTF. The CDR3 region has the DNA TGCGCCAGCAGCCAAGAGGGGGCCAGAAGACATGGGGCCAACGTCCTGACTTTC.

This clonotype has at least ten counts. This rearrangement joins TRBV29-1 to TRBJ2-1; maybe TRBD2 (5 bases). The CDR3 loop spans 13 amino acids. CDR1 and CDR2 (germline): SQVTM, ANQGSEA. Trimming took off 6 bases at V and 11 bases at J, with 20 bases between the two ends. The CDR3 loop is CSVRLSHGMKQFF. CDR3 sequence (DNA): TGCAGCGTCCGACTATCACACGGAATGAAGCAGTTCTTC.

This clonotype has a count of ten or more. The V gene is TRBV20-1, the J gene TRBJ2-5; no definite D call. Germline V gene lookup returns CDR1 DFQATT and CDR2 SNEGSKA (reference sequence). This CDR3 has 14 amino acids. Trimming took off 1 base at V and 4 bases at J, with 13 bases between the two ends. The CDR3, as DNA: TGCAGTGCTAGAGTGGGGATCATAGGAGAGACCCAGTACTTC. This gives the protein CSARVGIIGETQYF.

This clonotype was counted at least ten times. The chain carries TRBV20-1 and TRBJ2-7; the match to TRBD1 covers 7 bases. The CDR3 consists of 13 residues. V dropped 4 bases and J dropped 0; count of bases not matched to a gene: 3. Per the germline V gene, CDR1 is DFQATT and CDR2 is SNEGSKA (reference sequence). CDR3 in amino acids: CSANPGGSYEQYF. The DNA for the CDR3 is TGCAGTGCTAACCCAGGGGGCTCCTACGAGCAGTACTTC.

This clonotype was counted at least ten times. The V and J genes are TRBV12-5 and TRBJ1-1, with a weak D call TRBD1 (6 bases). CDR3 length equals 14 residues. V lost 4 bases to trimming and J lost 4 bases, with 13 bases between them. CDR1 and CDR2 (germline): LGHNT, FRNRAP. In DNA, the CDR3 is TGTGCTAGTGGTTGGGCAGGGGAGACCACTGAAGCTTTCTTT. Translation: CASGWAGETTEAFF.

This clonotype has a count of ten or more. The CDR3 sequence is CASSPATTYEQYF. CDR3 sequence (DNA): TGTGCCAGTTCGCCCGCAACGACCTACGAGCAGTACTTC. The chain couples TRBV28 to TRBJ2-7; D is undetermined. CDR1 and CDR2 (germline): MDHEN, SYDVKM. V gave up 9 bases and J gave up 2 bases, with 14 bases separating them. CDR3 length: 13 amino acids. Together with reference TRBV28 and TRBJ2-7, the CDR3 gives the full variable domain: DVKVTQSSRYLVKRTGEKVFLECVQDMDHENMFWYRQDPGLGLRLIYFSYDVKMKEKGDIPEGYSVSREKKERFSLILESASTNQTSMYLCASSPATTYEQYFGPGTRLTVT.

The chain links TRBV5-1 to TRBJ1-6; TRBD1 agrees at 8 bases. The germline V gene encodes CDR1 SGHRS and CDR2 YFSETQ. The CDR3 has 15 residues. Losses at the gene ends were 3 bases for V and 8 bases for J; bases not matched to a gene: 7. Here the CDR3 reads CASSSGQGVDSPLHF. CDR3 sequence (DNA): TGCGCCAGCAGCTCCGGACAGGGAGTTGATTCACCCCTCCACTTT. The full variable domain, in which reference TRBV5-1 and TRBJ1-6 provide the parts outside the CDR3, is KAGVTQTPRYLIKTRGQQVTLSCSPISGHRSVSWYQQTPGQGLQFLFEYFSETQRNKGNFPGRFSGRQFSNSRSEMNVSTLELGDSALYLCASSSGQGVDSPLHFGNGTRLTVT.

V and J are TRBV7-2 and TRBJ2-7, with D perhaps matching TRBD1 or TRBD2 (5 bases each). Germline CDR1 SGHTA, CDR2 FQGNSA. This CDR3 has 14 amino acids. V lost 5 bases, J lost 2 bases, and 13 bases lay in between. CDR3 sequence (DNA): TGTGCCAGCAGCGCCCGAGAGGGGACCTACGAGCAGTACTTC. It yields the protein CASSAREGTYEQYF.

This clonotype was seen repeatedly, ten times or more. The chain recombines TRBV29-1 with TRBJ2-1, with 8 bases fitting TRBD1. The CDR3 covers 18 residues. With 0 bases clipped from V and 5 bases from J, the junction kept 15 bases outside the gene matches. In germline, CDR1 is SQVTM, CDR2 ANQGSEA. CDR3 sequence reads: CSVEEYSPSGTGHNEQFF. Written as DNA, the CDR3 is TGCAGCGTTGAAGAATATTCCCCATCGGGGACAGGCCACAATGAGCAGTTCTTC.

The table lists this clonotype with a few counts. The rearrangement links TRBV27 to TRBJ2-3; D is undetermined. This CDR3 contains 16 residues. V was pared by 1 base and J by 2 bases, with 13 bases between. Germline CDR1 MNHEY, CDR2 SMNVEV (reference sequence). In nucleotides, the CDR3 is TGTGCCAGCAGTTTATATCGGACGGCTAACACAGATACGCAGTATTTT. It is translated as CASSLYRTANTDTQYF.

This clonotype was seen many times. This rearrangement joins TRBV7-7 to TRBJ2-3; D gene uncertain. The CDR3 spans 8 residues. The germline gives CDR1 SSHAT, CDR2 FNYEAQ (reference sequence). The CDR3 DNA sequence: TGTGCGGTTAATACGCAGTATTTT. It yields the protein CAVNTQYF.

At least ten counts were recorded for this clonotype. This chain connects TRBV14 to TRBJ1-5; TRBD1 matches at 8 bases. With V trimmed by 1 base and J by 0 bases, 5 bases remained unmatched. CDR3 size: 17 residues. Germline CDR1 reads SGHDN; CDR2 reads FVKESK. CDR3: CASSQGSTGGSNQPQHF. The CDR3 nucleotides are TGTGCCAGCAGCCAAGGGTCTACAGGGGGTAGCAATCAGCCCCAGCATTTT.

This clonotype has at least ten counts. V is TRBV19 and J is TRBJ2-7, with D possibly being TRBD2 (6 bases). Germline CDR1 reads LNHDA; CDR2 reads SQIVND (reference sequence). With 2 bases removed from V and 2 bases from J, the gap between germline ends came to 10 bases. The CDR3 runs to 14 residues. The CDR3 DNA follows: TGTGCCAGTAGTATAACGCGGGGCGCCTACGAGCAGTACTTC. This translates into CASSITRGAYEQYF.

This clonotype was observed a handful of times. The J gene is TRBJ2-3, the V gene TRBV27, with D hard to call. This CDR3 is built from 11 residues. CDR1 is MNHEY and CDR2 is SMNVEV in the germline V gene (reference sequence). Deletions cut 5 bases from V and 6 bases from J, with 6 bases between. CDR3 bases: TGTGCCAGCAGTCCCGATGATACGCAGTATTTT. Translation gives CASSPDDTQYF.

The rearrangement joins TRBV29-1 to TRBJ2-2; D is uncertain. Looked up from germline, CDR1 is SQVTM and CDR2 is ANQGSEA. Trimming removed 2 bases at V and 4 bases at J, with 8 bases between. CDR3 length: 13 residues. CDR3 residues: CSVELARTGELFF. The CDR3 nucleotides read TGCAGCGTTGAATTGGCCCGCACCGGGGAGCTGTTTTTT.

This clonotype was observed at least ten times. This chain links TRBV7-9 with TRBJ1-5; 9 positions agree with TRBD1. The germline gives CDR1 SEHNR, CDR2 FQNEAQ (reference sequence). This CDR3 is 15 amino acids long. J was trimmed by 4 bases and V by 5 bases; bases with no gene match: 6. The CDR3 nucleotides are TGTGCCAGCAGCCCGCTCGGGACAGGGAATCAGCCCCAGCATTTT. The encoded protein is CASSPLGTGNQPQHF.

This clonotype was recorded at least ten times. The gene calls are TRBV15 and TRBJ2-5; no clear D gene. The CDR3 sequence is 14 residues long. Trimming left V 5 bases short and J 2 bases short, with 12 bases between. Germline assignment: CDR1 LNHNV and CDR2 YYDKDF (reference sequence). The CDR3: CATSLWAGQETQYF. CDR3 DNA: TGTGCCACCAGCCTATGGGCAGGTCAAGAGACCCAGTACTTC.

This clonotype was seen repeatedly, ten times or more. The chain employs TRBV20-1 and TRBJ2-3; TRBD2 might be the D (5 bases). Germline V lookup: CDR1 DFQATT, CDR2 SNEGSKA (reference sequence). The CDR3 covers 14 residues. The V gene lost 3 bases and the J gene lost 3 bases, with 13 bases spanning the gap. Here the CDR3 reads CSARSGVGTDTQYF. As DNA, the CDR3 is TGCAGTGCTAGGAGCGGCGTGGGGACAGATACGCAGTATTTT.

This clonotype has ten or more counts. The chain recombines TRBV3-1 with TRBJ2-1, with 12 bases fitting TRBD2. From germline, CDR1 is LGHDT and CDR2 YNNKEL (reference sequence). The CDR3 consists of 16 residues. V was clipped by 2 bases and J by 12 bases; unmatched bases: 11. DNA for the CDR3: TGTGCCAGCAGCCAATTGCTAGCGGGAGGGAAAGACGGGCAGTTCTTC. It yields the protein CASSQLLAGGKDGQFF.

The CDR3 here is CSARDYGYTF. The CDR3 DNA reads as TGCAGTGCTAGAGACTATGGCTACACCTTC. The rearrangement links TRBV20-1 to TRBJ1-2; no firm D call. CDR3 size: 10 residues. CDR1 and CDR2 from the germline V gene are DFQATT and SNEGSKA (reference sequence). V was pared by 0 bases and J by 4 bases, with 0 bases between.

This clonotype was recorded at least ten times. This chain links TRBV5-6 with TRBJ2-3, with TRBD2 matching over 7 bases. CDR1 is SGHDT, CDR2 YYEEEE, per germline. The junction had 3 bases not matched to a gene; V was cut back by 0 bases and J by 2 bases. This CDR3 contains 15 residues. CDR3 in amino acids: CASSLGREFTDTQYF. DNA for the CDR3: TGTGCCAGCAGCTTGGGGCGGGAGTTCACAGATACGCAGTATTTT.

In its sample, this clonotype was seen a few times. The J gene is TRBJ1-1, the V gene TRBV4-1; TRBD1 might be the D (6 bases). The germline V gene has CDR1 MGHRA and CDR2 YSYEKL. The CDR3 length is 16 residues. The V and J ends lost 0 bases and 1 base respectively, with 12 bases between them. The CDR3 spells CASSQDNWGANTEAFF. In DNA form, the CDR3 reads TGCGCCAGCAGCCAAGATAATTGGGGGGCGAACACTGAAGCTTTCTTT.

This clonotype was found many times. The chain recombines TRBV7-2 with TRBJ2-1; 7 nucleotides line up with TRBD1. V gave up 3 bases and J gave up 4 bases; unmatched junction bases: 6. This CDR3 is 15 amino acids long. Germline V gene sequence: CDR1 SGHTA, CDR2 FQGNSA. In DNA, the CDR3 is TGTGCCAGCAGCTTTGTACAGGGGTATTACAATGAGCAGTTCTTC. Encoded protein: CASSFVQGYYNEQFF.